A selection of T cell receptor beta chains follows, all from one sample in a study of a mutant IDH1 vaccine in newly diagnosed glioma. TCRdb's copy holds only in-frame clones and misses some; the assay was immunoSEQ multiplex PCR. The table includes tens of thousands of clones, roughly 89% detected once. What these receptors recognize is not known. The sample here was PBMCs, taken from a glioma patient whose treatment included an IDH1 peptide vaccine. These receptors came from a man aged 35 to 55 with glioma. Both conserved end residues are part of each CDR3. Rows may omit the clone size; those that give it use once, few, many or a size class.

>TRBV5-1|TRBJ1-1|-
CASSLADSGITEAFF
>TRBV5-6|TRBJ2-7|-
CASSLAPLLEQYF
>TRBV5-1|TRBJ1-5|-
CASSAGTGGSNQPQHF
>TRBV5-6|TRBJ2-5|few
CASSSQGTGGETQYF
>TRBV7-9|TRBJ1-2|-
CASSSPDWGARDSTF
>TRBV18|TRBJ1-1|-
CASSSRENTEAFF
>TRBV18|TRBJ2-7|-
CASSPSSMGTSGSYEQYF
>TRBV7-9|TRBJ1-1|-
CASSLGSGTTEAFF
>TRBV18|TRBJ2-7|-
CASSPSYSSYEQYF
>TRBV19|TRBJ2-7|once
CASSDQAVTYEQYF
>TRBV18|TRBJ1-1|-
CASSPGGMGVTFF
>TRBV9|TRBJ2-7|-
CASSVAEGKSYEQYF
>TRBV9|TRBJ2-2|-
CASRDRSNTGELFF
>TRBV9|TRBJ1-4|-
CASSPTARADKLFF
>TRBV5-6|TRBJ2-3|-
CASSLLAGLTDTQYF
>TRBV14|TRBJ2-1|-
CASSQSSGRAYNEQFF
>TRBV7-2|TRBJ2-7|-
CASSFLPMDQGFYEQYF
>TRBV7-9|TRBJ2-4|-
CASSADWENIQYF
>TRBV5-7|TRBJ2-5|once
CASRTSGQQETQYF
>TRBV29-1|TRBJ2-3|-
CSVEARGDTQYF
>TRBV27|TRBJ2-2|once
CASSRVGTLNTGELFF
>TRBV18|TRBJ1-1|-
CASSRGTAMNTEAFF
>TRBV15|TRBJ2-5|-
CATSRDRGTAMGTQYF
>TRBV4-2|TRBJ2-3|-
CASSPLSGGSGTDTQYF
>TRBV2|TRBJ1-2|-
CASSAVGLGSYGYTF
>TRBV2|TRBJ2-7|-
CASKEAQDRSVQYF
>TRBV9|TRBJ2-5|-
CASSRDFQETQYF
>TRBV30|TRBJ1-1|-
CAWTPIQGYTEAFF
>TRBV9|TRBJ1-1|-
CASSVVLGRNTEAFF
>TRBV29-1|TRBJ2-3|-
CSVVAGISSTDTQYF
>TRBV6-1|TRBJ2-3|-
CASSERLAGAGTDTQYF
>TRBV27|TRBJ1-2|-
CASSLSRDGYGYTF
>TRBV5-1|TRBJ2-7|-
CASLPTGSHEQYF
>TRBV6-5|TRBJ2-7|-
CASSYRYEQYF
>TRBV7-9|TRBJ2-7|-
CASSLVGYEQYF